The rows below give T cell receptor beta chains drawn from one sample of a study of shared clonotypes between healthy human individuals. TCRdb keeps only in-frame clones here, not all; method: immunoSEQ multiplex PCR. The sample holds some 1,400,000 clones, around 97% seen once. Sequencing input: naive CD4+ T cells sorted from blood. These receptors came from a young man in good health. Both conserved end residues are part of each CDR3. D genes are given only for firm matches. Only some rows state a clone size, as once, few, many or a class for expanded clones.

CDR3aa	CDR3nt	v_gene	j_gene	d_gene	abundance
CSVLLAGGTQYF	TGCAGCGTTTTACTAGCGGGAGGTACCCAGTACTTC	TRBV29-1	TRBJ2-5	TRBD2	few
CASSLGLAGSATLTDTQYF	TGTGCCAGCAGCTTAGGTCTAGCTGGATCTGCCACTCTCACAGATACGCAGTATTTT	TRBV11-2	TRBJ2-3	-	-
CASSPRQGRGSPLHF	TGTGCCAGCTCACCACGACAGGGCCGGGGTTCACCCCTCCACTTT	TRBV18	TRBJ1-6	TRBD1	-
CASSLERREQFF	TGTGCCAGCTCACTGGAGAGACGTGAGCAGTTCTTC	TRBV18	TRBJ2-1	-	-
CASSEFVAGARGTQYF	TGTGCCAGCAGTGAATTCGTAGCGGGAGCCAGAGGGACGCAGTATTTT	TRBV2	TRBJ2-3	TRBD2	once
CASSAWGVEQGIPYEQYF	TGTGCCAGCAGTGCCTGGGGGGTGGAGCAGGGGATACCCTACGAGCAGTACTTC	TRBV25-1	TRBJ2-7	-	-
CASSLLSRLAMDEQYF	TGTGCCAGCAGTTTACTCTCTCGGCTAGCGATGGACGAGCAGTACTTC	TRBV28	TRBJ2-7	-	-
CASSPGLASTDTQYF	TGTGCCAGCAGCCCAGGACTAGCCAGCACAGATACGCAGTATTTT	TRBV11-2	TRBJ2-3	TRBD2	-
CASSYTTGSGNTIYF	TGTGCCAGCAGTTACACGACAGGGTCTGGAAACACCATATATTTT	TRBV6-5	TRBJ1-3	TRBD1	-
CASRDRGTYEQYF	TGTGCCAGCAGGGACAGGGGCACCTACGAGCAGTACTTC	TRBV28	TRBJ2-7	TRBD1	-
CASSADSIYEQYF	TGTGCCAGCAGTGCCGACTCGATCTACGAGCAGTACTTC	TRBV2	TRBJ2-7	-	-
CASKLDSGSYETQYF	TGTGCCAGCAAGCTAGACAGCGGAAGTTATGAGACCCAGTACTTC	TRBV5-4	TRBJ2-5	-	once
CASLNGLNTEAFF	TGTGCCAGCCTAAACGGGCTGAACACTGAAGCTTTCTTT	TRBV25-1	TRBJ1-1	-	-
CASSECIRPAQPQHF	TGTGCCAGCAGTGAATGTATACGGCCAGCACAGCCCCAGCATTTT	TRBV25-1	TRBJ1-5	-	-
CASSSATGYETQYF	TGTGCTAGCAGCTCGGCAACAGGGTACGAGACCCAGTACTTC	TRBV7-7	TRBJ2-5	-	-
CASSLNAGWPQHF	TGTGCCAGCAGCTTGAATGCAGGGTGGCCCCAGCATTTT	TRBV5-5	TRBJ1-5	-	-
CAWSGPSGTSGRLDSYEQYF	TGTGCCTGGAGTGGCCCATCCGGGACTAGCGGGAGGTTGGATTCCTACGAGCAGTACTTC	TRBV30	TRBJ2-7	TRBD2	-
CASAPTGLAGELFF	TGTGCCAGCGCCCCGACAGGGTTGGCCGGGGAGCTGTTTTTT	TRBV9	TRBJ2-2	TRBD1	-
CASSSYRQIPAYEQYF	TGTGCCAGCAGTTCCTACCGACAGATCCCCGCCTACGAGCAGTACTTC	TRBV28	TRBJ2-7	-	-
CASSLQFSNQPQHF	TGTGCCAGCAGCCTACAGTTCAGCAATCAGCCCCAGCATTTT	TRBV5-6	TRBJ1-5	-	-
CASKREGLGTDTQYF	TGTGCCAGTAAGCGGGAGGGCCTCGGCACAGATACGCAGTATTTT	TRBV19	TRBJ2-3	TRBD2	-
CSVGGAATNYGYTF	TGCAGCGTTGGGGGGGCCGCTACTAACTATGGCTACACCTTC	TRBV29-1	TRBJ1-2	-	-
CASSVGPASYNEQFF	TGTGCCAGCAGCGTAGGACCAGCGTCATACAATGAGCAGTTCTTC	TRBV9	TRBJ2-1	-	-
CASKASPPGELFF	TGTGCCAGTAAGGCCAGTCCACCCGGGGAGCTGTTTTTT	TRBV19	TRBJ2-2	-	-
CASSRKTPSGGKSTDTQYF	TGTGCCAGCAGCCGAAAAACTCCTAGCGGGGGAAAGAGCACAGATACGCAGTATTTT	TRBV5-4	TRBJ2-3	TRBD2	-
CASSRLAGGPYEQYF	TGTGCCAGCAGTAGACTAGCGGGAGGACCTTACGAGCAGTACTTC	TRBV27	TRBJ2-7	TRBD2	-
CASSAGLAGEQFF	TGTGCCAGCAGCGCTGGACTAGCGGGTGAGCAGTTCTTC	TRBV6-4	TRBJ2-1	TRBD2	-